A single sample gave rise to the 4 T cell receptor beta chains below, sequenced in a study of cytomegalovirus exposure and HLA in healthy donors. 60 Vbeta and 13 Jbeta primers were used in PCR. Here immunoSEQ multiplex PCR was the method, and the copy in TCRdb shows in-frame clones only, minus some. Of some 90,000 clones listed, roughly four fifths were seen once; the top ten hold roughly 3.8%. The sequenced material came from PBMCs. These receptor sequences come from a man aged 45-65 years in good health and CMV-seronegative.

J is TRBJ2-1 and V is TRBV7-3; 10 nucleotides match TRBD2. This CDR3 is 16 amino acids long. V lost 5 bases and J lost 6; bases outside the gene matches: 10. Looked up from germline, CDR1 is SGHTA and CDR2 is FQGTGA. CDR3 sequence reads: CASSPGGSGRANEQFF. The DNA of the CDR3 is TGTGCCAGCAGCCCCGGGGGGAGCGGGAGGGCCAATGAGCAGTTCTTC.

The V gene is TRBV11-2, the J gene TRBJ2-2; 7 bases align to TRBD2. J gave up 5 bases and V 3 bases, and 9 bases lay outside the gene matches. This CDR3 has 16 amino acids. CDR1 and CDR2 (germline): SGHAT, FQNNGV. The chain's CDR3 is CASSFRPRGRTGELFF. DNA of the CDR3: TGTGCCAGCAGCTTCCGGCCCCGCGGGAGAACCGGGGAGCTGTTTTTT.

This clone came up a few times. The chain recombines TRBV4-2 with TRBJ2-7, with TRBD2 identical over 8 bases. Germline values: CDR1 LGHNA, CDR2 YNFKEQ. Unmatched junction bases numbered 9, after V lost 0 bases and J lost 11 bases. The CDR3 consists of 14 residues. The CDR3: CASSQDGTSGVKYF. The CDR3 DNA reads TGTGCCAGCAGCCAAGATGGAACTAGCGGCGTGAAGTACTTC.

V is TRBV27 and J is TRBJ2-1, with TRBD2 identical over 10 bases. J was trimmed by 4 bases and V by 5 bases; bases with no gene match: 11. The CDR3 has 17 residues. CDR1 is MNHEY and CDR2 is SMNVEV in the germline V gene (reference sequence). The CDR3 DNA reads as TGTGCCAGCAGTAAAGCGGGAGGGCCCTTAGGGTACAATGAGCAGTTCTTC. Its translation: CASSKAGGPLGYNEQFF.